The text below deals with one TCR beta chain. Generated by immunoSEQ multiplex PCR, the TCRdb table keeps only in-frame clones and is missing some. The sample has over 50,000 clones, about 93% seen once. The entry originates in a study of T cell changes during pregnancy in multiple sclerosis. Germline V CDR1 and CDR2: SGHDT, YYEEEE. This CDR3 spans 15 amino acids. V lost 4 bases and J lost 2; bases outside the gene matches: 9. The specimen comprised peripheral blood, sampled in the third trimester of pregnancy. The clonotype was recovered from a female donor in good health, enrolled as a control in a pregnancy study. The chain employs TRBV5-6 and TRBJ2-7, with 7 bases lining up with TRBD2. CDR3 sequence: CASSQGGGPPYEQYF. DNA for the CDR3: TGTGCCAGCAGCCAGGGCGGGGGTCCACCCTACGAGCAGTACTTC.